Listed here are 26 T cell receptor beta chains from one sample, sequenced in a study of post-analysis software for immune sequencing data. No cognate antigen is known for these TCRs. Libraries were made from TCR beta cDNA, and they carried unique molecular identifiers. TCRdb reanalysed the PCR reads using MiXCR and keeps one entry per CDR3 protein. The table has approximately 180,000 distinct CDR3 sequences, 25% to 35% seen once. Points from the study as a whole: Controls showed lower frequencies than patients for roughly five TRBV segments, and TRBV5-6, TRBV5-1 and TRBV20-1 were among these.

What was sequenced was blood. Every receptor here comes from a girl between 5 and 17 years old with multiple sclerosis.

This clonotype was counted a few times. The chain uses TRBV7-2 and TRBJ2-7; 10 bases fit TRBD2. The V gene end was trimmed by 3 bases and the J gene end by 4 bases; junction bases not matched to a gene: 9. Per germline, CDR1 SGHTA and CDR2 FQGNSA. This CDR3 is 16 amino acids long. The DNA for the CDR3 is TGTGCCAGCAGCTTTAACTTAGCGGGAGGTCTTTACGAGCAGTACTTC. Protein product: CASSFNLAGGLYEQYF. Drawing the rest from reference TRBV7-2 and TRBJ2-7, the complete variable domain is GAGVSQSPSNKVTEKGKDVELRCDPISGHTALYWYRQSLGQGLEFLIYFQGNSAPDKSGLPSDRFSAERTGGSVSTLTIQRTQQEDSAVYLCASSFNLAGGLYEQYFGPGTRLTVT.

In this sample, this clonotype turned up many times. The chain joins TRBV7-2 to TRBJ2-5; TRBD2 might be the D (6 bases). This CDR3 has 14 amino acids. The germline V and J ends were trimmed by 6 bases and 7 bases, with 18 bases remaining between them. The germline CDR1 and CDR2 sequences are SGHTA and FQGNSA. In DNA form, the CDR3 reads TGTGCCAGCAGTGCTTTCGTAGGGAGGAGGACCCAGTACTTC. It encodes CASSAFVGRRTQYF.

This clonotype appeared many times. The V call is TRBV20-1, the J call TRBJ1-2; no firm D call. The CDR3 is made up of 14 amino acids. Per germline, CDR1 DFQATT and CDR2 SNEGSKA (reference sequence). V was clipped by 3 bases and J by 6 bases, with 17 bases between them. CDR3 nucleotides: TGCAGTGCTAGCCCTGACACCGCGATTCATGGCTACACCTTC. This sequence encodes CSASPDTAIHGYTF.

This clonotype was counted a few times. The CDR3 DNA sequence: TGTGCCAGCAGCAGACTCTGGGAAACTCGACACTCTGGGGCCAACGTCCTGACTTTC. It yields the protein CASSRLWETRHSGANVLTF. The chain joins TRBV7-9 to TRBJ2-6; no reliable D call. The CDR3 runs to 19 residues. CDR1 and CDR2 (germline): SEHNR, FQNEAQ (reference sequence). V lost 5 bases and J 0 bases, leaving 20 bases between the germline ends.

This clonotype has ten or more counts. The chain is built from TRBV20-1 and TRBJ2-3; TRBD2 might be the D (6 bases). Trimming cost V 6 bases and J 1 base, with 14 bases left between them. Looked up from germline, CDR1 is DFQATT and CDR2 is SNEGSKA (reference sequence). This CDR3 contains 14 residues. CDR3 protein: CSASDRGGTDTQYF. CDR3 nucleotides: TGCAGTGCCTCGGACCGCGGGGGCACAGATACGCAGTATTTT.

This clonotype has just a few counts. This rearrangement joins TRBV5-1 to TRBJ1-1; weak D call: TRBD1 (5 bases). This CDR3 has 15 residues. V was pared by 2 bases and J by 1 base, with 12 bases between. CDR1 and CDR2 (germline): SGHRS, YFSETQ. As DNA, the CDR3 is TGCGCCAGCAGCTTCGGGGGGAACTCGAACACTGAAGCTTTCTTT. Its translation is CASSFGGNSNTEAFF.

This clonotype showed up just a few times. The chain is built from TRBV28 and TRBJ2-7; D ambiguous. CDR3 length: 11 amino acids. In germline, CDR1 is MDHEN, CDR2 SYDVKM. V lost 8 bases, J lost 5 bases, and 10 bases lay in between. The CDR3 loop reads CASPKGNEQYF. CDR3 in DNA: TGTGCCAGCCCTAAAGGGAACGAGCAGTACTTC. Filled out from reference TRBV28 and TRBJ2-7, the complete variable domain reads DVKVTQSSRYLVKRTGEKVFLECVQDMDHENMFWYRQDPGLGLRLIYFSYDVKMKEKGDIPEGYSVSREKKERFSLILESASTNQTSMYLCASPKGNEQYFGPGTRLTVT.

This clonotype was observed at least ten times. The chain carries TRBV14 and TRBJ2-1; D ambiguous. Trimming took 1 base from V and 9 from J, leaving 25 bases between them. The CDR3 runs to 18 residues. Germline CDR1 reads SGHDN; CDR2 reads FVKESK. This CDR3 reads CASSQGSLRLVLNGEQFF. The CDR3 nucleotides read TGTGCCAGCAGCCAAGGGAGTCTCCGTCTGGTTCTGAATGGTGAGCAGTTCTTC.

At least ten counts were recorded for this clonotype. The chain joins TRBV28 to TRBJ2-1, with D unclear. The length of the CDR3 is 17 residues. V gave up 6 bases and J gave up 1 base, with 19 bases separating them. Germline assignment: CDR1 MDHEN and CDR2 SYDVKM. The CDR3 nucleotides read TGTGCCAGCAGAGGCAAAGGTGGGGTCGGGTCCTACAATGAGCAGTTCTTC. Translation gives CASRGKGGVGSYNEQFF.

This sequence joins TRBV5-8 and TRBJ1-4, with a possible D match to TRBD1 (5 bases). V dropped 5 bases and J dropped 7 bases, with 12 bases sitting between them. This CDR3 contains 13 residues. Germline assignment: CDR1 SGHTS and CDR2 YDEGEE. DNA of the CDR3: TGTGCCAGCAGGGGACGGAACCGTGAAAAACTGTTTTTT. Protein: CASRGRNREKLFF.

This clonotype appeared many times. V usage is TRBV7-9 and J usage is TRBJ2-7, with D uncertain. The CDR3 covers 15 residues. V gave up 5 bases and J gave up 0 bases, with 14 bases separating them. Germline CDR1 reads SEHNR; CDR2 reads FQNEAQ (reference sequence). For the CDR3, the DNA is TGTGCCAGCAGCGCTATAGCTTTTCCCTCCTACGAGCAGTACTTC. This translates into CASSAIAFPSYEQYF.

The rearrangement links TRBV5-1 to TRBJ1-1; 9 bases line up with TRBD1. Germline CDR1 reads SGHRS; CDR2 reads YFSETQ. V shed 4 bases, J shed 6 bases, and the junction held 13 bases outside the gene matches. This CDR3 has 16 amino acids. This CDR3 reads CASSPDRGQGSSEAFF. CDR3 in DNA: TGCGCCAGCAGCCCCGATCGTGGACAGGGGTCTTCTGAAGCTTTCTTT.

This clonotype was seen at least ten times. CDR3 loop: CASNTGGETQYF. CDR3 in DNA: TGTGCCAGCAACACGGGGGGGGAGACCCAGTACTTC. The chain recombines TRBV28 with TRBJ2-5; 8 nucleotides align to TRBD2. This CDR3 is 12 amino acids long. V lost 7 bases and J lost 5; bases outside the gene matches: 3. Germline lookup yields CDR1 MDHEN and CDR2 SYDVKM. The entire variable domain, with the rest obtained from reference TRBV28 and TRBJ2-5, is as follows: DVKVTQSSRYLVKRTGEKVFLECVQDMDHENMFWYRQDPGLGLRLIYFSYDVKMKEKGDIPEGYSVSREKKERFSLILESASTNQTSMYLCASNTGGETQYFGPGTRLLVL.

The J gene is TRBJ2-3, the V gene TRBV5-1, with 7 bases matching TRBD1. This CDR3 has 14 residues. After removal of 7 bases from V and 0 bases from J, the junction contained 5 bases not matched to a gene. CDR1 SGHRS and CDR2 YFSETQ come from the germline V gene. The CDR3 here is CASARDRSTDTQYF. The CDR3 region has the DNA TGCGCCAGCGCCCGGGACAGAAGCACAGATACGCAGTATTTT.

The table lists this clonotype with a few counts. This rearrangement joins TRBV28 to TRBJ2-1, with 11 bases identical to TRBD1. The CDR3 sequence is 15 residues long. V was clipped by 4 bases and J by 7 bases; unmatched bases: 6. Germline V gives CDR1 MDHEN, CDR2 SYDVKM. Here the CDR3 DNA reads TGTGCCAGCAGTTCACCCGGGACAGGGGGGAATGAGCAGTTCTTC. Residues: CASSSPGTGGNEQFF.

This clonotype showed up many times. The V gene is TRBV12-3 or TRBV12-4, the J gene TRBJ2-7; TRBD1 matches 8 bases. Trimming removed 6 bases from V and 2 bases from J; junction bases left unmatched: 3. The CDR3 is 13 residues long. The CDR3 is CASRTGGTYEQYF. CDR3 coding DNA: TGTGCCAGCAGAACAGGGGGAACCTACGAGCAGTACTTC.

This clonotype came up a few times. This clone may be a read error of a much larger clone one base away. V gene TRBV5-1 combines with J gene TRBJ2-1; 9 bases agree with TRBD2. The J call is doubtful: the DNA matches TRBJ2-7 better. Germline loops: CDR1 SGHRS, CDR2 YFSETQ. This CDR3 is 19 amino acids long. CDR3 DNA: TGCGCCAGCAGCTTGGGGAGACTAGCGGAATCACTAACCTACAATGAGCAGTACTTC. This codes for CASSLGRLAESLTYNEQYF.

This clonotype was counted many times. The chain links TRBV20-1 to TRBJ1-5, with D perhaps matching TRBD1 (6 bases). The CDR3 is made up of 15 amino acids. The germline gives CDR1 DFQATT, CDR2 SNEGSKA (reference sequence). V shed 0 bases and J shed 4 bases, with 13 bases lying between them. The CDR3 nucleotides are TGCAGTGCTAGAGATCCGGACAGCCTTAATCAGCCCCAGCATTTT. It specifies CSARDPDSLNQPQHF.

This clonotype was detected ten times or more. The chain recombines TRBV10-3 with TRBJ2-7; weak D call: TRBD1 (6 bases). The J call may be faulty, since TRBJ2-5 better matches the DNA end. CDR3 length: 14 amino acids. Looked up from germline, CDR1 is ENHRY and CDR2 is SYGVKD. CDR3 in amino acids: CAISVLQGGETQYF. CDR3 nucleotide sequence: TGTGCCATCAGTGTTTTACAGGGCGGGGAGACCCAGTACTTC.

Ten or more counts support this clonotype. This chain joins TRBV11-2 and TRBJ2-1; TRBD1 might be the D (5 bases). Germline values: CDR1 SGHAT, CDR2 FQNNGV. The CDR3 length is 13 residues. V lost 7 bases and J 4 bases, leaving 11 bases between the germline ends. This chain's CDR3 is CASTRAGYNEQFF. Here the CDR3 DNA reads TGTGCCAGCACCAGGGCTGGTTACAATGAGCAGTTCTTC.

This clonotype was counted between two and nine times. The genes are TRBV11-3 and TRBJ1-1; no clear D gene. The germline gives CDR1 SGHNT, CDR2 YENEEA. V was cut by 11 bases and J by 6 bases, with 4 bases left in between. The CDR3 has 8 residues. The CDR3 sequence: CASSEAFF. CDR3 coding DNA: TGTGCCTCATCTGAAGCTTTCTTT.

This clonotype has a count of ten or more. The CDR3 loop is CASSAYDTSETQYF. Here the CDR3 DNA reads TGTGCCAGCAGTGCGTACGACACCTCAGAGACCCAGTACTTC. The V and J genes are TRBV12-3 or TRBV12-4 and TRBJ2-5; D is undetermined. The V gene lost 5 bases and the J gene lost 4 bases, with 14 bases spanning the gap. This CDR3 spans 14 amino acids.

This clonotype was detected many times. The genes are TRBV6-6 and TRBJ2-4; no clear D gene. Germline V gene sequence: CDR1 MNHNY, CDR2 SVGAGI (reference sequence). Trimming pared 8 bases from V and 1 base from J, leaving 9 bases between. This CDR3 spans 13 amino acids. The chain's CDR3 is CASGPNAKNIQYF. The CDR3 DNA is TGTGCCAGCGGCCCGAATGCCAAAAACATTCAGTACTTC.

This clonotype was recorded a few times. A much larger clone lies a single base off, so this may be a read error. The chain uses TRBV4-1 and TRBJ2-7; D possibly corresponds to TRBD2 (5 bases). The CDR3 has 14 residues. Trimming removed 0 bases at V and 7 bases at J, with 13 bases between. The germline V gene encodes CDR1 MGHRA and CDR2 YSYEKL. CDR3 nucleotide sequence: TGCGCCAGCAGCCAAGATCGGTCCGGCGGGGAGCAGTACTTC. Translated: CASSQDRSGGEQYF.

The rearrangement uses TRBV14 and TRBJ1-1; D remains unclear. The V end was cut by 2 bases, the J end by 0 bases, with 4 bases between. The CDR3 spans 13 residues. The germline V gene has CDR1 SGHDN and CDR2 FVKESK. The CDR3 spells CASSQQMNTEAFF. CDR3 coding DNA: TGTGCCAGCAGCCAACAGATGAACACTGAAGCTTTCTTT.

In the case of this clonotype: It may be a read error: a sequence one base away is much more abundant. The J gene is TRBJ2-1, the V gene TRBV4-1; TRBD2 matches 7 bases. Germline CDR1 is MGHRA and CDR2 is YSYEKL. This CDR3 spans 17 amino acids. V trimming: 1 base; J trimming: 13 bases; junction bases outside the gene matches: 19. CDR3 bases: TGCGCCAGCAGCCAAGGGTATTCGGGAGGTATCGAAGAGACCCAGTTCTTC. Protein product: CASSQGYSGGIEETQFF.